This T cell receptor (beta chain) was obtained from a study of T cells in Graves' hyperthyroidism and ophthalmopathy. Trimming cost V 0 bases and J 6 bases, with 14 bases left between them. Germline V lookup: CDR1 DFQATT, CDR2 SNEGSKA (reference sequence). This CDR3 is 14 amino acids long. RNA transcripts gave rise to amplified TCR beta CDR3 regions. The study used the HTBI primer set for a first-round RT-PCR of the TCR CDR3. One entry per CDR3 protein results from TCRdb running MiXCR on the multiplex PCR reads. The table lists under 250,000 distinct CDR3 sequences, approximately 16% of them singletons. It was uncontrolled infection, other autoimmune disease, pregnancy or lactation that excluded patients.

Sequencing was performed on blood. The clonotype originates from a woman aged 45-65 years with Graves' hyperthyroidism. This chain links TRBV20-1 with TRBJ1-1; D is perhaps TRBD1 (5 bases). Written as DNA, the CDR3 is TGCAGTGCTAGAGATCTGGGGGTAAGGGCTGAAGCTTTCTTT. This sequence encodes CSARDLGVRAEAFF.